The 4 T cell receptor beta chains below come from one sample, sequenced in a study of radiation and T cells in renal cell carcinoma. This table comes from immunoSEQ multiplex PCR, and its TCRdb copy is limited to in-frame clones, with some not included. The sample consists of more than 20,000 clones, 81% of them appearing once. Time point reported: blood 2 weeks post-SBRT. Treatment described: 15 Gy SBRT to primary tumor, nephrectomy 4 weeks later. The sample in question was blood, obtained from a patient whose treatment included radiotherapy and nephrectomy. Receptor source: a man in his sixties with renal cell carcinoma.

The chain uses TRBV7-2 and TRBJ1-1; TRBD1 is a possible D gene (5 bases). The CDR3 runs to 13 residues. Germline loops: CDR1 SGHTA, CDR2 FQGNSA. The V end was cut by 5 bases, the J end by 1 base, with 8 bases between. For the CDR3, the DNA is TGTGCCAGCAGCCGGGACGGGAACACTGAAGCTTTCTTT. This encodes CASSRDGNTEAFF.

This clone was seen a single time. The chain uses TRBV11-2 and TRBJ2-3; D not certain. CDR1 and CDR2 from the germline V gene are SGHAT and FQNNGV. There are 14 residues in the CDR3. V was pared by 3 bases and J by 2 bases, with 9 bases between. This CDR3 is CASSLFTVTDTQYF. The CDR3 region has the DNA TGTGCCAGCAGCTTGTTTACAGTCACAGATACGCAGTATTTT. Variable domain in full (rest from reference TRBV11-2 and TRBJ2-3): EAGVAQSPRYKIIEKRQSVAFWCNPISGHATLYWYQQILGQGPKLLIQFQNNGVVDDSQLPKDRFSAERLKGVDSTLKIQPAKLEDSAVYLCASSLFTVTDTQYFGPGTRLTVL.

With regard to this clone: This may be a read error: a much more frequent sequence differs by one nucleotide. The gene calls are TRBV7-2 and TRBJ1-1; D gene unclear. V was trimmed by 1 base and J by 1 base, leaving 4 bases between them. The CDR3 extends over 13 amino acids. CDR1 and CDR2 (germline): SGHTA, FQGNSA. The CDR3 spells CASSLDRNTEAFF. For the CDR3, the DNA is TGTGCCAGCAGCTTAGACAGGAACACTGAAGCTTTCTTT.

The CDR3 loop is CASSYGTGSVLEGYTF. In DNA, the CDR3 is TGTGCCAGCAGCTACGGGACTGGTAGTGTACTAGAAGGCTACACCTTC. The chain couples TRBV11-2 to TRBJ1-2; a possible D gene is TRBD1 (5 bases). The CDR3 runs to 16 residues. The germline V gene has CDR1 SGHAT and CDR2 FQNNGV. The V and J ends lost 4 bases and 8 bases respectively, with 23 bases between them.